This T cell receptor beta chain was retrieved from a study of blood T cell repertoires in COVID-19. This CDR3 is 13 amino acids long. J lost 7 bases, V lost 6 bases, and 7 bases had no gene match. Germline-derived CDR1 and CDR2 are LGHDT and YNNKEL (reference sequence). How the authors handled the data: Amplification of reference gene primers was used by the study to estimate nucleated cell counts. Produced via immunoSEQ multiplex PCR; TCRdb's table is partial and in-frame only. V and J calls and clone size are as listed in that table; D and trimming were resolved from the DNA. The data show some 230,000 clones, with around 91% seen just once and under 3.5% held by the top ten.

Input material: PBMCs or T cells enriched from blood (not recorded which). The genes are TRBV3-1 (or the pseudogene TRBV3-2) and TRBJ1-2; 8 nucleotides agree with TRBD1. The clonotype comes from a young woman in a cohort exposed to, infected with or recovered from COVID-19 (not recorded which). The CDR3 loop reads CASSLQGEGGYTF. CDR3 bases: TGTGCCAGCAGTCTACAGGGGGAGGGTGGCTACACCTTC.